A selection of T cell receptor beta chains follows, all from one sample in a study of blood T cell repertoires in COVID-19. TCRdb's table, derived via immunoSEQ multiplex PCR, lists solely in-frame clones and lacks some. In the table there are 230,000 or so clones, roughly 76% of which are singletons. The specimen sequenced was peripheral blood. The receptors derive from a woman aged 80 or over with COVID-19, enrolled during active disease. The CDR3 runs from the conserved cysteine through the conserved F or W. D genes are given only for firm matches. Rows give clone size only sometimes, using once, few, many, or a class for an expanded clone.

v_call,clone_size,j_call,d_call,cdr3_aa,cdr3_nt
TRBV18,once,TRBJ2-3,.,CASSPWGESQYF,TGTGCCAGCTCACCCTGGGGGGAGTCGCAGTATTTT
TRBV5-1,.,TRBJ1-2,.,CASSLAGVYGYTF,TGCGCCAGCAGCTTGGCAGGCGTCTATGGCTACACCTTC
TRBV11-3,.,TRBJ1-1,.,CASSPGGSNTEAFF,TGTGCCAGCAGCCCCGGAGGTTCCAACACTGAAGCTTTCTTT
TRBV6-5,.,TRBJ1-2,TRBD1,CASNPGTGSNYGYTF,TGTGCCAGCAACCCCGGGACAGGATCTAACTATGGCTACACCTTC
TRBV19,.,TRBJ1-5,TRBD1,CASRPGNRGQGQPQHF,TGTGCCAGTAGACCGGGGAACAGGGGGCAGGGGCAGCCCCAGCATTTT
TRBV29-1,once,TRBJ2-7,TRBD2,CSVVGTSGSYEQYF,TGCAGCGTTGTTGGGACTAGCGGTTCCTACGAGCAGTACTTC
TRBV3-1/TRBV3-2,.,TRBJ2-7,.,CASSAITVDEQYF,TGTGCCAGCAGCGCCATCACGGTGGACGAGCAGTACTTC
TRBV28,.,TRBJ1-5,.,CAAGVPIDQPQHF,TGTGCCGCGGGTGTACCTATCGATCAGCCCCAGCATTTT
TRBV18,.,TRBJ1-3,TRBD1,CASSPSGGGLSGNTIYF,TGTGCCAGCTCACCGTCAGGGGGCGGCCTCTCTGGAAACACCATATATTTT
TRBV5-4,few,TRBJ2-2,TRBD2,CASRSGDTGELFF,TGTGCCAGCAGAAGCGGGGACACCGGGGAGCTGTTTTTT
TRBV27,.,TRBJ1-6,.,CASSLSVEGLYNSPLHF,TGTGCCAGCAGTTTATCGGTCGAGGGCCTATATAATTCACCCCTCCACTTT
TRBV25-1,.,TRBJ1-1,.,CASSDTGLNTEAFF,TGTGCCAGCAGCGATACAGGCCTGAACACTGAAGCTTTCTTT
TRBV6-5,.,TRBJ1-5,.,CASRRIRDQPQHF,TGTGCCAGCAGGAGAATCAGGGATCAGCCCCAGCATTTT
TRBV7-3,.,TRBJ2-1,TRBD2,CASSLLSGGPGNEQFF,TGTGCCAGCAGCCTCTTGTCGGGAGGGCCGGGGAATGAGCAGTTCTTC
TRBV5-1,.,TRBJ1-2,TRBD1,CASSSKQGAVGYTF,TGCGCCAGCAGCTCCAAACAGGGGGCAGTCGGCTACACCTTC
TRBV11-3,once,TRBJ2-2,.,CASSLTGANTGELFF,TGTGCCAGCAGCCTAACAGGAGCGAACACCGGGGAGCTGTTTTTT
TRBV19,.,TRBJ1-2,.,CASSIYSAYGYTF,TGTGCCAGTAGTATCTACAGTGCATATGGCTACACCTTC
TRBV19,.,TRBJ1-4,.,CASSGGISEKLFF,TGTGCCAGTTCTGGGGGGATCAGTGAAAAACTGTTTTTT
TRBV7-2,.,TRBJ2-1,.,CASSLEPSSYNEQFF,TGTGCCAGCAGCTTAGAACCGAGCTCCTACAATGAGCAGTTCTTC
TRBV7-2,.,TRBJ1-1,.,CASSLLGGVTEAFF,TGTGCCAGCAGCCTCCTAGGAGGGGTCACTGAAGCTTTCTTT
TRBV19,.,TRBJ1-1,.,CASRTTGGNTEAFF,TGTGCCAGTAGGACCACGGGAGGCAACACTGAAGCTTTCTTT
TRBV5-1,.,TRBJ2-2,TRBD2,CASSLGLAGGPNTGELFF,TGCGCCAGCAGCTTGGGACTAGCGGGGGGGCCGAACACCGGGGAGCTGTTTTTT
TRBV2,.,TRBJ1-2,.,CASRPLVRGADGYTF,TGTGCCAGCAGGCCCCTCGTTCGGGGGGCGGATGGCTACACCTTC
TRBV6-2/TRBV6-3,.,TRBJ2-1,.,CASSLFSRSYNEQFF,TGTGCCAGCAGTCTATTTAGTCGCTCCTACAATGAGCAGTTCTTC
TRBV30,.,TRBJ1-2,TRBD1,CAWRTGRGPIGYTF,TGTGCCTGGAGGACAGGGCGAGGCCCCATTGGCTACACCTTC
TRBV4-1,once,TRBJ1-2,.,CASSRGVGYTF,TGCGCCAGCAGCCGCGGGGTTGGCTACACCTTC
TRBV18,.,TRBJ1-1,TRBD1,CASSLLGQGQSYTEAFF,TGTGCCAGCTCACTCTTGGGACAGGGGCAATCGTACACTGAAGCTTTCTTT
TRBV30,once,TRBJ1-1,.,CACGPSNTEAFF,TGTGCCTGTGGACCCTCGAACACTGAAGCTTTCTTT
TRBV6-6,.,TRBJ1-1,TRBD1,CASSPDRAAFF,TGTGCCAGCAGTCCAGACAGGGCGGCTTTCTTT
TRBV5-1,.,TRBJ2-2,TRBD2,CASSFSGGPTGELFF,TGCGCCAGCAGCTTTAGCGGGGGCCCCACCGGGGAGCTGTTTTTT
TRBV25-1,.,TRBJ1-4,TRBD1,CASTSDRVPSKLFF,TGTGCCAGCACTTCGGACAGGGTTCCGTCTAAGCTGTTTTTT
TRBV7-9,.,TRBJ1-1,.,CASSSPGRGLTEAFF,TGTGCCAGCAGCTCCCCGGGGCGGGGGCTCACTGAAGCTTTCTTT
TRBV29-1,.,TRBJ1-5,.,CSVSLGGDQPQHF,TGCAGCGTCTCCCTCGGGGGTGATCAGCCCCAGCATTTT
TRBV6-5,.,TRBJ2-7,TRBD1,CASSYLAGQGAYEQYF,TGTGCCAGCAGTTACTTAGCGGGACAGGGGGCCTACGAGCAGTACTTC
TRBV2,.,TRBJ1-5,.,CASSGRRPKPQHF,TGTGCCAGCAGTGGTCGCAGGCCTAAGCCCCAGCATTTT
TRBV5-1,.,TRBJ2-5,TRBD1,CASSRTGQETQYF,TGCGCCAGCAGCCGGACAGGACAAGAGACCCAGTACTTC
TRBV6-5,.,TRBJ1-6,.,CASSYEGARSSPLHF,TGTGCCAGCAGTTATGAAGGGGCGCGGAGTTCACCCCTCCACTTT
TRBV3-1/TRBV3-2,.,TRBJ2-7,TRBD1,CASSGTGGAYSYEQYF,TGTGCCAGCAGCGGAACAGGGGGCGCGTACTCCTACGAGCAGTACTTC
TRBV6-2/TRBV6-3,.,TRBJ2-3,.,CASSYSRAKRSTDTQYF,TGTGCCAGCAGTTACTCGAGGGCGAAGAGGTCCACAGATACGCAGTATTTT
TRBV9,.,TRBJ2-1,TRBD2,CASSVGVSGREQFF,TGTGCCAGCAGCGTAGGGGTTAGCGGGAGAGAGCAGTTCTTC
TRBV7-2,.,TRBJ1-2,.,CASSFTQGQPGGYTF,TGTGCCAGCAGCTTTACTCAAGGACAGCCTGGTGGCTACACCTTC
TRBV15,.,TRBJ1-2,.,CATSREGAIGSAYGYTF,TGTGCCACCAGCAGAGAGGGGGCCATCGGGTCCGCCTATGGCTACACCTTC
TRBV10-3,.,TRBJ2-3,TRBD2,CAISPGLAGDTQYF,TGTGCCATCAGCCCTGGACTAGCGGGAGATACGCAGTATTTT
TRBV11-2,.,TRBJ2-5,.,CASSLIPRGETQYF,TGTGCCAGCAGCTTAATCCCCAGAGGCGAGACCCAGTACTTC
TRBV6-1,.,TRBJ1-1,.,CASSDGRKLNFEAFF,TGTGCCAGCAGTGATGGGAGAAAGCTGAATTTTGAAGCTTTCTTT
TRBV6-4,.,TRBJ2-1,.,CASSPGSYNEQFF,TGTGCCAGCAGTCCGGGGTCCTACAATGAGCAGTTCTTC
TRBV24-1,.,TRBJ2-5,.,CATSTNGETQYF,TGTGCCACCAGTACCAACGGAGAGACCCAGTACTTC
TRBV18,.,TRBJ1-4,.,CASSPQGNEKLFF,TGTGCCAGCTCACCGCAGGGGAATGAAAAACTGTTTTTT
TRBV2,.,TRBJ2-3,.,CASSDSDTQYF,TGTGCCAGCAGTGACTCAGATACGCAGTATTTT
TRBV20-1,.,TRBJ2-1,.,CSAVDYGEQFF,TGCAGTGCGGTGGACTACGGAGAGCAGTTCTTC
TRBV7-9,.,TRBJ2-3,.,CASSQTGTDTQYF,TGTGCCAGCAGCCAAACCGGGACAGATACGCAGTATTTT